One and the same sample provided the 27 T cell receptor beta chains below, sequenced in a study of shared clonotypes between healthy human individuals. Clones were sequenced by immunoSEQ multiplex PCR, and TCRdb holds only the in-frame ones, with some missing. The sample gives about half a million clones, roughly four fifths of which show up once; about 12% is in the top ten. The specimen sequenced was PBMCs. These receptors originate from a middle-aged woman in good health. Some clones in this sample may be carry-over from other donors' samples.

The chain has TRBV19 and TRBJ1-2; D perhaps matches TRBD1 (6 bases). Trimming cost V 9 bases and J 7 bases, with 12 bases left between them. The CDR3 covers 11 residues. Germline CDR1 reads LNHDA; CDR2 reads SQIVND (reference sequence). For the CDR3, the DNA is TGTGCCAGCGGACAGTTCGCTGGCTACACCTTC. Protein: CASGQFAGYTF.

The chain employs TRBV30 and TRBJ2-1; D may match TRBD1 or TRBD2 (5 bases each). The CDR3 length is 15 residues. The germline V and J ends were trimmed by 2 bases and 1 base, with 12 bases remaining between them. Germline V gene lookup returns CDR1 GTSNPN and CDR2 SVGIG (reference sequence). DNA of the CDR3: TGTGCCTGGAGTCGTCCGGGACCATCCTACAATGAGCAGTTCTTC. Its translation is CAWSRPGPSYNEQFF.

J is TRBJ1-5 and V is TRBV18; D is uncertain. The CDR3 has 14 amino acids. Trimming stripped 6 bases from V and 4 bases from J, with 13 bases between. CDR1 is KGHSH and CDR2 is LQKENI in the germline V gene. CDR3 loop: CASSQSGSNQPQHF. The DNA for the CDR3 is TGTGCCAGCTCGCAATCTGGCAGTAATCAGCCCCAGCATTTT.

The chain employs TRBV5-1 and TRBJ2-2; possible D gene TRBD1, 5 bases. CDR3 length: 17 residues. The V and J ends lost 4 bases and 6 bases respectively, with 22 bases between them. Germline CDR1 SGHRS, CDR2 YFSETQ. The CDR3 bases are TGCGCCAGCAGCCCGACCTTGTGGCCCACACAGGCCGGGGAGCTGTTTTTT. It is translated as CASSPTLWPTQAGELFF.

About this clone itself: Other DNA sequences of this sample code for an identical CDR3. The rearrangement uses TRBV27 and TRBJ2-7, with 10 nucleotides matching TRBD1. This CDR3 comprises 14 residues. Trimming cost V 5 bases and J 4 bases; bases outside gene matches: 5. CDR1 and CDR2 (germline): MNHEY, SMNVEV (reference sequence). CDR3 region: CASSPDRGGYEQYF. CDR3 coding DNA: TGTGCCAGCAGTCCGGACAGGGGGGGGTACGAGCAGTACTTC.

This chain connects TRBV27 to TRBJ2-5; TRBD2 is a possible D gene (5 bases). With 8 bases removed from V and 4 bases from J, the gap between germline ends came to 5 bases. The CDR3 covers 10 residues. In germline, CDR1 is MNHEY, CDR2 SMNVEV (reference sequence). The CDR3 coding sequence is TGTGCCAGCCGGGGAGAGACCCAGTACTTC. This translates into CASRGETQYF.

The chain uses TRBV4-3 and TRBJ1-4; D remains ambiguous. Germline CDR1 is LGHNA and CDR2 is YSLEER. V lost 0 bases, J lost 3 bases, and 14 bases lay in between. The CDR3 length is 17 residues. The CDR3: CASSQDIRGSANEKLFF. Here the CDR3 DNA reads TGCGCCAGCAGCCAAGATATTCGGGGTTCGGCTAATGAAAAACTGTTTTTT.

This rearrangement joins TRBV27 to TRBJ2-7, with D perhaps being TRBD1 or TRBD2 (5 bases each). Per the germline V gene, CDR1 is MNHEY and CDR2 is SMNVEV (reference sequence). Between the trimmed V and J ends, which lost 5 bases and 6 bases, there was a span of 8 bases. The CDR3 totals 11 residues. DNA for the CDR3: TGTGCCAGCAGTAGGGGACGCGAGCAGTACTTC. Translated, it gives CASSRGREQYF.

J is TRBJ2-6 and V is TRBV13, with 10 bases fitting TRBD2. The CDR3 totals 16 residues. Looked up from germline, CDR1 is PRHDT and CDR2 is FYEKMQ (reference sequence). V gave up 5 bases and J gave up 8 bases; unmatched junction bases: 9. CDR3 coding DNA: TGTGCCAGCAGCCGTGGGACTAGCGCCTCTCCCAACGTCCTGACTTTC. Its translation: CASSRGTSASPNVLTF.

About this clone: This may be a read error: a much more frequent sequence differs by one nucleotide. V and J are TRBV25-1 and TRBJ2-3, with no clear D. Germline V CDR1 and CDR2: MGHDK, SYGVNS. The CDR3 extends over 13 amino acids. CDR3 DNA sequence: TGTGCCAGCAGTGATTTTAGCACAGATACGCGGTATTTT. As protein: CASSDFSTDTRYF.

Concerning this clone: A much larger clone differs from this one at a single base, so this may be a read error. The V call is TRBV6-5, the J call TRBJ2-1; 12 nucleotides agree with TRBD2. CDR3 length equals 15 residues. Germline lookup yields CDR1 MNHEY and CDR2 SVGAGI. The V gene end was trimmed by 8 bases and the J gene end by 7 bases; junction bases not matched to a gene: 9. The CDR3 loop is CASDLLAGGGNEQFF. CDR3 DNA: TGTGCCAGCGACCTACTAGCGGGAGGAGGGAATGAGCAGTTCTTC.

The chain recombines TRBV5-1 with TRBJ2-2; no reliable D call. CDR1 and CDR2 (germline): SGHRS, YFSETQ. V was cut by 4 bases and J by 4 bases, with 14 bases left in between. The CDR3 is 15 amino acids. The CDR3 region is CASSLRATRTGELFF. CDR3 coding DNA: TGCGCCAGCAGCCTCCGGGCTACTCGCACCGGGGAGCTGTTTTTT.

About this clone: A far larger clone is only one base removed, so a read error is likely. Other DNA sequences within the sample encode an identical CDR3. The rearrangement links TRBV6-6 to TRBJ2-5, with D possibly TRBD1 on 7 matching bases. Germline lookup yields CDR1 MNHNY and CDR2 SVGAGI (reference sequence). The CDR3 totals 16 residues. V was pared by 6 bases and J by 5 bases, with 22 bases between. In DNA, the CDR3 is TGTGCCAGCAGGGCCCGATCAGGGGGGTCGGGTGAGACCCAGTACTTC. Protein: CASRARSGGSGETQYF.

The chain recombines TRBV29-1 with TRBJ1-1, with 9 bases aligning to TRBD1. This CDR3 is 13 amino acids long. Germline V gene sequence: CDR1 SQVTM, CDR2 ANQGSEA. The ends lost 6 bases at V and 5 bases at J; junction bases unmatched: 7. The CDR3 bases are TGCAGCGTCCAATCGACAGGGGGGACTGAAGCTTTCTTT. This codes for CSVQSTGGTEAFF.

V usage is TRBV11-2 and J usage is TRBJ2-7; 8 bases are a match to TRBD2. J gave up 2 bases and V 3 bases, and 9 bases lay outside the gene matches. Germline V gives CDR1 SGHAT, CDR2 FQNNGV. There are 16 residues in the CDR3. The chain's CDR3 is CASSLALADPPYEQYF. The CDR3 DNA is TGTGCCAGCAGCTTGGCACTAGCGGACCCACCCTACGAGCAGTACTTC.

The rearrangement joins TRBV19 to TRBJ2-2; 8 bases fit TRBD2. Germline V gene data show CDR1 as LNHDA and CDR2 as SQIVND (reference sequence). The CDR3 is made up of 14 amino acids. V was pared by 6 bases and J by 4 bases, with 4 bases of the junction left unmatched. The CDR3, as DNA: TGTGCCAGTAGCGGGAGGGCCGCCACCGGGGAGCTGTTTTTT. Residues: CASSGRAATGELFF.

The V call is TRBV5-1, the J call TRBJ2-7; 7 positions match TRBD1. V shed 4 bases, J shed 2 bases, and the junction held 15 bases outside the gene matches. Germline V gene sequence: CDR1 SGHRS, CDR2 YFSETQ. The CDR3 length is 17 residues. The CDR3: CASSPTFGTVIPYEQYF. DNA of the CDR3: TGCGCCAGCAGCCCAACCTTCGGGACAGTTATTCCCTACGAGCAGTACTTC.

V is TRBV5-1 and J is TRBJ2-7, with TRBD1 matching 9 bases. J was trimmed by 3 bases and V by 2 bases; bases with no gene match: 3. The CDR3 sequence is 14 residues long. CDR1 and CDR2 from the germline V gene are SGHRS and YFSETQ. CDR3 sequence reads: CASSLQGASYEQYF. The CDR3 DNA reads as TGCGCCAGCAGCTTACAGGGGGCGAGCTACGAGCAGTACTTC. Together with reference TRBV5-1 and TRBJ2-7, the CDR3 gives the full variable domain: KAGVTQTPRYLIKTRGQQVTLSCSPISGHRSVSWYQQTPGQGLQFLFEYFSETQRNKGNFPGRFSGRQFSNSRSEMNVSTLELGDSALYLCASSLQGASYEQYFGPGTRLTVT.

This rearrangement joins TRBV7-9 to TRBJ1-1; no reliable D call. The germline V gene encodes CDR1 SEHNR and CDR2 FQNEAQ (reference sequence). This CDR3 is 16 amino acids long. With 3 bases removed from V and 4 bases from J, the gap between germline ends came to 18 bases. The CDR3 is CASSLAIPGEVTEAFF. CDR3 nucleotides: TGTGCCAGCAGCTTGGCAATCCCAGGTGAAGTCACTGAAGCTTTCTTT. Full variable domain (remainder filled in from reference TRBV7-9 and TRBJ1-1): DTGVSQNPRHKITKRGQNVTFRCDPISEHNRLYWYRQTLGQGPEFLTYFQNEAQLEKSRLLSDRFSAERPKGSFSTLEIQRTEQGDSAMYLCASSLAIPGEVTEAFFGQGTRLTVV.

CDR3 residues: CASSPDRGLGYTF. CDR3 nucleotides: TGTGCCAGCAGTCCGGACAGGGGGCTTGGCTACACCTTC. The rearrangement links TRBV6-6 to TRBJ1-2; 11 bases are shared with TRBD1. With V trimmed by 5 bases and J by 7 bases, 3 bases remained unmatched. This CDR3 spans 13 amino acids. CDR1 is MNHNY, CDR2 SVGAGI, per germline (reference sequence).

The rearrangement joins TRBV5-1 to TRBJ2-1; D gene ambiguous. CDR1 and CDR2 from the germline V gene are SGHRS and YFSETQ. This CDR3 is built from 12 residues. V lost 2 bases and J 7 bases, leaving 7 bases between the germline ends. CDR3 protein: CASSFVGNEQFF. DNA of the CDR3: TGCGCCAGCAGCTTCGTCGGGAATGAGCAGTTCTTC.

This clone was found a few times. V gene TRBV6-1 combines with J gene TRBJ1-2; D is uncertain. Germline loops: CDR1 MNHNS, CDR2 SASEGT. The CDR3 length is 14 residues. With 2 bases removed from V and 0 bases from J, the gap between germline ends came to 7 bases. CDR3 sequence (DNA): TGTGCCAGCAGTGAAAATTGGTCTAACTATGGCTACACCTTC. Translated, it gives CASSENWSNYGYTF.

The chain joins TRBV6-5 to TRBJ2-1; TRBD2 aligns across 9 bases. CDR1 and CDR2 (germline): MNHEY, SVGAGI. The trim removed 0 bases at V and 7 bases at J, leaving 4 bases unmatched. The CDR3 loop spans 15 amino acids. The CDR3 sequence: CASSYSGTSTNEQFF. The CDR3 bases are TGTGCCAGCAGTTACTCGGGGACTAGCACAAATGAGCAGTTCTTC.

CDR3 coding DNA: TGCAGTGCTAGAAAGGACAATGAGCAGTTCTTC. Amino acid sequence: CSARKDNEQFF. The chain couples TRBV20-1 to TRBJ2-1; D is uncertain. Trimming left V 2 bases short and J 5 bases short, with 4 bases between. CDR3 size: 11 residues. CDR1 is DFQATT and CDR2 is SNEGSKA in the germline V gene (reference sequence).

A remark on this clone: A read error is the likely source, as a far larger clone sits one nucleotide away. This chain joins TRBV29-1 and TRBJ2-3, with 11 bases fitting TRBD2. V was clipped by 5 bases and J by 4 bases; unmatched bases: 5. CDR1 is SQVTM, CDR2 ANQGSEA, per germline. The CDR3 contains 14 residues. The CDR3 DNA reads as TGCAGCGTTCAAACTAGCGGGAGCCCAGATACGCAGTATTTT. It codes for CSVQTSGSPDTQYF.

The rearrangement links TRBV28 to TRBJ2-3; D gene uncertain. Per germline, CDR1 MDHEN and CDR2 SYDVKM. The V end was cut by 4 bases, the J end by 6 bases, with 5 bases between. The CDR3 contains 11 residues. DNA of the CDR3: TGTGCCAGCAGTTCCCCCGATACGCAGTATTTT. Protein product: CASSSPDTQYF.

The V gene is TRBV30, the J gene TRBJ2-1; D is unclear. Per germline, CDR1 GTSNPN and CDR2 SVGIG (reference sequence). The CDR3 has 15 residues. The V end was cut by 0 bases, the J end by 6 bases, with 15 bases between. As DNA, the CDR3 is TGTGCCTGGAGTGTCACAATGGGCAGTTCCAATGAGCAGTTCTTC. Its protein product is CAWSVTMGSSNEQFF.